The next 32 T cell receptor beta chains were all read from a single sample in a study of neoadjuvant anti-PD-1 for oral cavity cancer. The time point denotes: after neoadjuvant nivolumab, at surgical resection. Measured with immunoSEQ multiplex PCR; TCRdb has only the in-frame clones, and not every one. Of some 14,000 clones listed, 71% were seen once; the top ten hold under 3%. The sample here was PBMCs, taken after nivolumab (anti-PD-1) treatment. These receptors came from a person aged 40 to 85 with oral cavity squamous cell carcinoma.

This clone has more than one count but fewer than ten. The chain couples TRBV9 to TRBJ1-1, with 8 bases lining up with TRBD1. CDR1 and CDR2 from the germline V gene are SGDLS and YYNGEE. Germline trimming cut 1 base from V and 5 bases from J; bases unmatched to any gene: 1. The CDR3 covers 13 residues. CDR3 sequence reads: CASSVTGGTEAFF. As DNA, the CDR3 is TGTGCCAGCAGCGTAACAGGGGGAACTGAAGCTTTCTTT.

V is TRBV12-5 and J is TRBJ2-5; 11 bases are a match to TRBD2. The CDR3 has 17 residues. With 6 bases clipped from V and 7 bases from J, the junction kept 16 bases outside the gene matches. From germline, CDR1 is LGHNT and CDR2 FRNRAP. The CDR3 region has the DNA TGTGCTAGTGGCCTTGGACTAGCGGGCTCACTGCTCGGGACCCAGTACTTC. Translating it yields CASGLGLAGSLLGTQYF.

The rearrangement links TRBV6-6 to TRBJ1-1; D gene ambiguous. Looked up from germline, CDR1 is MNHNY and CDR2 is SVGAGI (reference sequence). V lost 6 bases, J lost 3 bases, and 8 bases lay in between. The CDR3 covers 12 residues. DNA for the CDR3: TGTGCCAGCAGAATGCAGTACACTGAAGCTTTCTTT. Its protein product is CASRMQYTEAFF.

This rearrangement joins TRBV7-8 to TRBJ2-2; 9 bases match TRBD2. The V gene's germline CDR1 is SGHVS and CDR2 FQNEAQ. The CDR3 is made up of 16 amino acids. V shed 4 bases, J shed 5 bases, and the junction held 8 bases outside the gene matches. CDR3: CASSSSTSGVTGELFF. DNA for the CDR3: TGTGCCAGCAGCTCTTCGACTAGCGGAGTTACCGGGGAGCTGTTTTTT.

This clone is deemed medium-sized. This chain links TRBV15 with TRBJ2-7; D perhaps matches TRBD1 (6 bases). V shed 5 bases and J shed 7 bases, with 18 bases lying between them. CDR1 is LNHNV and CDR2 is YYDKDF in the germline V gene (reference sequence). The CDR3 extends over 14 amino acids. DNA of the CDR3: TGTGCCACCAGCCGACAGGTGTCGACGGGTGAGCAGTACTTC. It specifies CATSRQVSTGEQYF.

The CDR3, as DNA: TGTGCCAGTAGTATTCCCGGGGGGGCCTACGAGCAGTACTTC. Its protein is CASSIPGGAYEQYF. The rearrangement links TRBV19 to TRBJ2-7; 8 nucleotides agree with TRBD2. The CDR3 contains 14 residues. Germline-derived CDR1 and CDR2 are LNHDA and SQIVND (reference sequence). V lost 3 bases and J lost 2; bases outside the gene matches: 3.

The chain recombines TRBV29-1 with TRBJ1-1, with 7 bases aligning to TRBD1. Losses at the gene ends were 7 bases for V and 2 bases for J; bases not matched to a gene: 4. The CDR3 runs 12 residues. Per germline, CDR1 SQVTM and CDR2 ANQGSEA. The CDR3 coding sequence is TGCAGCGGTAACAGGGGAAACACTGAAGCTTTCTTT. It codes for CSGNRGNTEAFF.

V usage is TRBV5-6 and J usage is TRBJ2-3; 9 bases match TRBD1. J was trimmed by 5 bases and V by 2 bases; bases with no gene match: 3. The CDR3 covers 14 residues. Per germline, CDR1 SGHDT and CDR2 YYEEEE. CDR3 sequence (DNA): TGTGCCAGCAGCTTAGGGACAGGGTTAGATACGCAGTATTTT. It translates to CASSLGTGLDTQYF.

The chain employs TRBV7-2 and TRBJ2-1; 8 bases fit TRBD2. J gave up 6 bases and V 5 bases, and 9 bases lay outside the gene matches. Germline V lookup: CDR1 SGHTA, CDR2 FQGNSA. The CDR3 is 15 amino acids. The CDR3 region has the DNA TGTGCCAGCAGCCCTCTCAGCGGGAGTGGCAATGAGCAGTTCTTC. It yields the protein CASSPLSGSGNEQFF.

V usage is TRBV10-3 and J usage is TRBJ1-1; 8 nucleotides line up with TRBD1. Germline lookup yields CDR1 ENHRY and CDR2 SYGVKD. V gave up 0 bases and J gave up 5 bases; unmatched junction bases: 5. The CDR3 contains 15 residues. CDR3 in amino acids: CAISESDRGRTEAFF. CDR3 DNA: TGTGCCATCAGTGAGTCTGACAGGGGAAGGACTGAAGCTTTCTTT.

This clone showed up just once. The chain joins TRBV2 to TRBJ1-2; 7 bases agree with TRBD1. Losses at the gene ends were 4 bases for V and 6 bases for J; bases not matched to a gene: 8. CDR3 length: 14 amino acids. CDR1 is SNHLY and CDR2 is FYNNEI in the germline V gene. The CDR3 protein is CASSGTGTVDGYTF. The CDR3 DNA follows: TGTGCCAGCAGTGGAACCGGGACAGTCGATGGCTACACCTTC.

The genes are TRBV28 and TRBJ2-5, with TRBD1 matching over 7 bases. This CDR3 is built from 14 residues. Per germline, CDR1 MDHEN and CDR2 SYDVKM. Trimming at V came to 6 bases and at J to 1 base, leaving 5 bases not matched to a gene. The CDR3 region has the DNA TGTGCCAGCAGCCGAGGGGGCAGCCAAGAGACCCAGTACTTC. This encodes CASSRGGSQETQYF. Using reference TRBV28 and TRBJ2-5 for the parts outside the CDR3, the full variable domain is DVKVTQSSRYLVKRTGEKVFLECVQDMDHENMFWYRQDPGLGLRLIYFSYDVKMKEKGDIPEGYSVSREKKERFSLILESASTNQTSMYLCASSRGGSQETQYFGPGTRLLVL.

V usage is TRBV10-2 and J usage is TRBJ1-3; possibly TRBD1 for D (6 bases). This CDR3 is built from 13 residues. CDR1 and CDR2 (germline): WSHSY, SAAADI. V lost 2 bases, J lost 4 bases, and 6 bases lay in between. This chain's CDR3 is CASSEGQGNTIYF. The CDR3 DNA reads TGCGCCAGCAGTGAGGGACAGGGAAACACCATATATTTT.

The CDR3 region is CASSLSSGRTLKETQYF. The CDR3 DNA reads TGTGCCAGCAGTTTAAGTAGCGGGAGAACATTGAAAGAGACCCAGTACTTC. The rearrangement uses TRBV28 and TRBJ2-5; TRBD2 agrees at 9 bases. The CDR3 runs 17 residues. Trimming cost V 2 bases and J 3 bases; bases outside gene matches: 10. Germline CDR1 MDHEN, CDR2 SYDVKM. The full variable domain, in which reference TRBV28 and TRBJ2-5 provide the parts outside the CDR3, is DVKVTQSSRYLVKRTGEKVFLECVQDMDHENMFWYRQDPGLGLRLIYFSYDVKMKEKGDIPEGYSVSREKKERFSLILESASTNQTSMYLCASSLSSGRTLKETQYFGPGTRLLVL.

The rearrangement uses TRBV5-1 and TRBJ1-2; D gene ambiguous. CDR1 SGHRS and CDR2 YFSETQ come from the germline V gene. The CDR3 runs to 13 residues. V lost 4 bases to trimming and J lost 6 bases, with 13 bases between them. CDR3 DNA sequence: TGCGCCAGCAGCCTCGAGAATCAGGATGGCTACACCTTC. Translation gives CASSLENQDGYTF.

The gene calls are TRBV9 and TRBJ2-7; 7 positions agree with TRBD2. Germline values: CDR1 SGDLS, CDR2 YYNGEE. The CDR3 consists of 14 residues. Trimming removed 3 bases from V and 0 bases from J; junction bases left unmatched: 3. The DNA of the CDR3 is TGTGCCAGCAGCGCCTTAGCGGGCTCCTACGAGCAGTACTTC. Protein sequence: CASSALAGSYEQYF. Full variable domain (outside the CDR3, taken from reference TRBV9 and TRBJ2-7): DSGVTQTPKHLITATGQRVTLRCSPRSGDLSVYWYQQSLDQGLQFLIQYYNGEERAKGNILERFSAQQFPDLHSELNLSSLELGDSALYFCASSALAGSYEQYFGPGTRLTVT.

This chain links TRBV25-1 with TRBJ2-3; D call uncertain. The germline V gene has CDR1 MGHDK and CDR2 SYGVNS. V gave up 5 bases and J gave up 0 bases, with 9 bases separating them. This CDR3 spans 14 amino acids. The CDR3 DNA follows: TGTGCCAGCAGTTTCTCGCGGAGCACAGATACGCAGTATTTT. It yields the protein CASSFSRSTDTQYF.

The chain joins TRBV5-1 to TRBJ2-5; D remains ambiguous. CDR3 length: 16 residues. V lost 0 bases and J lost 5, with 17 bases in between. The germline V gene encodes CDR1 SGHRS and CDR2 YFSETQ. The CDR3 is CASSLGDGLAGETQYF. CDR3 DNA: TGCGCCAGCAGCTTGGGCGACGGGTTAGCTGGTGAGACCCAGTACTTC.

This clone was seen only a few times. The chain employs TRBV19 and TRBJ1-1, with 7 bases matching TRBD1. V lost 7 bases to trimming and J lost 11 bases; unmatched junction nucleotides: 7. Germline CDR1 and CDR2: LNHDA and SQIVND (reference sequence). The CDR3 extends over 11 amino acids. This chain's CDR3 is CASKDRVAAFF. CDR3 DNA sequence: TGTGCCAGTAAAGACAGGGTGGCCGCTTTCTTT.

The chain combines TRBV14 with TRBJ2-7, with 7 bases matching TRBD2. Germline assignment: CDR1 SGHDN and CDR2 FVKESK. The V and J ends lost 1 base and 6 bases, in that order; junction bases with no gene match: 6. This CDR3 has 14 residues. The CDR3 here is CASSQVAPGGEQYF. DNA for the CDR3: TGTGCCAGCAGCCAAGTAGCGCCGGGAGGCGAGCAGTACTTC.

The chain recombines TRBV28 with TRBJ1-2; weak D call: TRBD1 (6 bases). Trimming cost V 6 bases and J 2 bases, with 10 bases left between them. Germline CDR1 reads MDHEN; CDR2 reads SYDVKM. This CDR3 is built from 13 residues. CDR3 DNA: TGTGCCAGCAGCGGCGGGGGCAACTATGGCTACACCTTC. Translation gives CASSGGGNYGYTF.

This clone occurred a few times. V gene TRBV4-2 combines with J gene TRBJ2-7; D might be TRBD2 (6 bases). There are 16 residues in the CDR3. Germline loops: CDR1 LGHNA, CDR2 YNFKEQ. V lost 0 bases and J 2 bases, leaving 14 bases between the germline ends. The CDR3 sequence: CASSQEQLSGAYEQYF. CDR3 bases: TGTGCCAGCAGCCAAGAACAGCTCTCGGGGGCCTACGAGCAGTACTTC.

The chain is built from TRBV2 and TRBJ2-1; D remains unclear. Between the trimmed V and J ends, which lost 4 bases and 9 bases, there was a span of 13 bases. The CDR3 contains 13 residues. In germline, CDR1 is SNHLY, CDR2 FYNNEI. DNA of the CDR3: TGTGCCAGCAGTGCCGTAGGATCCGGTGAGCAGTTCTTC. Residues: CASSAVGSGEQFF.

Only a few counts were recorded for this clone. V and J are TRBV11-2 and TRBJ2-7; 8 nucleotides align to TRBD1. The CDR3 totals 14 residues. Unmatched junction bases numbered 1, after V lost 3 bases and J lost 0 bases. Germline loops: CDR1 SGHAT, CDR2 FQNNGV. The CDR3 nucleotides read TGTGCCAGCAGCTTCACAGGGGGCTCCTACGAGCAGTACTTC. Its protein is CASSFTGGSYEQYF.

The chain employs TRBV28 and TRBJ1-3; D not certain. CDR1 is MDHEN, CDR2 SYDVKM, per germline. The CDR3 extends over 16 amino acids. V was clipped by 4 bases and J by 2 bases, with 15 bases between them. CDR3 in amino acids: CASSSASSRAGNTIYF. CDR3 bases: TGTGCCAGCAGTTCTGCGTCTTCACGCGCTGGAAACACCATATATTTT.

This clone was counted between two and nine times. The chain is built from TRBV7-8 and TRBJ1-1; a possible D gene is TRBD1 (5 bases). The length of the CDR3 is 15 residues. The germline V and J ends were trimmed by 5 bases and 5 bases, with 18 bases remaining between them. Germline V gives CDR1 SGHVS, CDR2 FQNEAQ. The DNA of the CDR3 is TGTGCCAGCAGCGATGCCCGGGGGATTGGTACTGAAGCTTTCTTT. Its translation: CASSDARGIGTEAFF. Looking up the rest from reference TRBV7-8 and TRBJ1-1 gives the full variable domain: GAGVSQSPRYKVAKRGQDVALRCDPISGHVSLFWYQQALGQGPEFLTYFQNEAQLDKSGLPSDRFFAERPEGSVSTLKIQRTQQEDSAVYLCASSDARGIGTEAFFGQGTRLTVV.

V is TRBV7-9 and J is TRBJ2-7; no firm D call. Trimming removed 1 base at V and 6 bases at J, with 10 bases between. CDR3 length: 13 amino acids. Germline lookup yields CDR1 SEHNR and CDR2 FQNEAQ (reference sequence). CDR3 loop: CASSLVGPGEQYF. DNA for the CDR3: TGTGCCAGCAGCTTAGTTGGGCCTGGCGAGCAGTACTTC.

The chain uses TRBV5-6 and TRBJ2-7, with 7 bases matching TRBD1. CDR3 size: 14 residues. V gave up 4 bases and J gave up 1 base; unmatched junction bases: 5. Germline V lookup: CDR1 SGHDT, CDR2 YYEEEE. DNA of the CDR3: TGTGCCAGCAGCAGAGGGACAGTTTCCTACGAGCAGTACTTC. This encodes CASSRGTVSYEQYF. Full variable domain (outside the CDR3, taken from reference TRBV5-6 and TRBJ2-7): DAGVTQSPTHLIKTRGQQVTLRCSPKSGHDTVSWYQQALGQGPQFIFQYYEEEERQRGNFPDRFSGHQFPNYSSELNVNALLLGDSALYLCASSRGTVSYEQYFGPGTRLTVT.

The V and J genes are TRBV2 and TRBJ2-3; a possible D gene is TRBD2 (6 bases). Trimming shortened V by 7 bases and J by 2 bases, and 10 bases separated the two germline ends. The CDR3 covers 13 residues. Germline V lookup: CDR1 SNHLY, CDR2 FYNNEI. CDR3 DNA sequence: TGTGCCAGCAAAAGCGGGTTCACAGATACGCAGTATTTT. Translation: CASKSGFTDTQYF.

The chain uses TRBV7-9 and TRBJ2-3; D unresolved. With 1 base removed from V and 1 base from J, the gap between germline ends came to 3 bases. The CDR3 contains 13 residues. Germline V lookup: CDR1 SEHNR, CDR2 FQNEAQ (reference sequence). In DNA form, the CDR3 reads TGTGCCAGCAGCTTAGACGGCACAGATACGCAGTATTTT. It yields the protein CASSLDGTDTQYF.

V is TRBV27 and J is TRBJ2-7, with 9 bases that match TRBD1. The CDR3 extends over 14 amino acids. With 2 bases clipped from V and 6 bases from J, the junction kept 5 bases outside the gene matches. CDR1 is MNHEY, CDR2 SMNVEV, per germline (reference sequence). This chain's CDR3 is CASSLGNRGREQYF. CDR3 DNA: TGTGCCAGCAGTTTAGGGAACAGGGGGCGCGAGCAGTACTTC.

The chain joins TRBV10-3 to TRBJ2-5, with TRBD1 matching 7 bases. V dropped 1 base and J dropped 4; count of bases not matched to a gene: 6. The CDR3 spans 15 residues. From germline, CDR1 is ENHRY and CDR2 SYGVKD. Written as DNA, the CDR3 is TGTGCCATCAGTGAGTTTGACAGGGCGGGAGAGACCCAGTACTTC. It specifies CAISEFDRAGETQYF.